This passage covers 12 T cell receptor beta chains from one sample sequenced in a study of T-cell reconstitution after alpha-beta-depleted transplantation in children (dated by TCRdb to 2016 to 2017). Receptors were amplified or captured by PCR. Sequencing was performed on an Illumina HiSeq 2500. TCR library preparation used molecular barcoding, with unique molecular identifiers applied to normalize quantification of the TCRbeta repertoire. TCRdb passed the public sequencing reads through fastp at Q25 and MiXCR, retaining productive beta sequences. Each entry merges the rows of one CDR3 protein and shows their most common DNA and genes. The sample yields 190,000 or so distinct CDR3 sequences; over 5.5% were counted once. Jointly, the top ten make up around 3.1% of the sample. Source: PBMCs from the stem cell graft donor, taken from the stem cell graft. These receptors originate from a human donor who donated a stem cell graft to a child with Wiskott-Aldrich syndrome.

This clonotype was seen repeatedly, ten times or more. As DNA, the CDR3 is TGCAGTGCTAGTCGCAGGGGGCCCTATGGCTACACCTTC. This encodes CSASRRGPYGYTF. The chain employs TRBV20-1 and TRBJ1-2; TRBD1 matches at 8 bases. After removal of 3 bases from V and 4 bases from J, the junction contained 4 bases not matched to a gene. Germline V gene lookup returns CDR1 DFQATT and CDR2 SNEGSKA (reference sequence). This CDR3 has 13 amino acids.

This clonotype was seen ten or more times. The genes are TRBV5-1 and TRBJ1-1; possibly TRBD1 for D (6 bases). This CDR3 region has 16 residues. Trimming left V 5 bases short and J 0 bases short, with 17 bases between. Germline lookup yields CDR1 SGHRS and CDR2 YFSETQ. CDR3 sequence: CASRDRPTSMNTEAFF. The CDR3 DNA reads TGCGCCAGCAGGGACAGACCCACGTCCATGAACACTGAAGCTTTCTTT. Supplemented by reference TRBV5-1 and TRBJ1-1, the full variable domain reads KAGVTQTPRYLIKTRGQQVTLSCSPISGHRSVSWYQQTPGQGLQFLFEYFSETQRNKGNFPGRFSGRQFSNSRSEMNVSTLELGDSALYLCASRDRPTSMNTEAFFGQGTRLTVV.

This clonotype was counted ten times or more. The chain employs TRBV7-2 and TRBJ2-3; D perhaps matches TRBD1 (5 bases). Germline V gives CDR1 SGHTA, CDR2 FQGNSA. Trimming removed 5 bases at V and 1 base at J, with 16 bases between. The CDR3 has 16 residues. The CDR3 spells CASSISTDWGTDTQYF. Here the CDR3 DNA reads TGTGCCAGCAGCATTTCGACAGACTGGGGCACAGATACGCAGTATTTT. The complete variable domain, with remaining parts taken from reference TRBV7-2 and TRBJ2-3, reads GAGVSQSPSNKVTEKGKDVELRCDPISGHTALYWYRQSLGQGLEFLIYFQGNSAPDKSGLPSDRFSAERTGGSVSTLTIQRTQQEDSAVYLCASSISTDWGTDTQYFGPGTRLTVL.

This clonotype was counted ten times or more. The chain carries TRBV5-1 and TRBJ2-1; D is possibly TRBD1 or TRBD2 (5 bases each). Germline loops: CDR1 SGHRS, CDR2 YFSETQ. V lost 0 bases, J lost 2 bases, and 9 bases lay in between. The CDR3 runs to 15 residues. CDR3 coding DNA: TGCGCCAGCAGCTTGGGAGGGGCAGCCTACAATGAGCAGTTCTTC. This encodes CASSLGGAAYNEQFF.

At least ten counts were recorded for this clonotype. The chain recombines TRBV20-1 with TRBJ2-7; possible D gene TRBD2, 5 bases. CDR3 length equals 12 residues. Trimming took 1 base from V and 7 from J, leaving 11 bases between them. Germline V CDR1 and CDR2: DFQATT, SNEGSKA (reference sequence). The CDR3: CSARGTRDEQYF. The CDR3 DNA reads TGCAGTGCTAGAGGAACTAGAGATGAGCAGTACTTC.

This clonotype has at least ten counts. This chain joins TRBV7-2 and TRBJ2-3; no clear D gene. The V and J ends lost 4 bases and 0 bases respectively, with 5 bases between them. CDR3 length: 13 amino acids. Germline CDR1 SGHTA, CDR2 FQGNSA. CDR3 sequence (DNA): TGTGCCAGCAGCTCACAGAGCACAGATACGCAGTATTTT. Translation: CASSSQSTDTQYF.

This clonotype has ten or more counts. The chain recombines TRBV29-1 with TRBJ2-1; 8 bases map to TRBD1. Germline V gene data show CDR1 as SQVTM and CDR2 as ANQGSEA. This CDR3 has 14 amino acids. Trimming at V came to 6 bases and at J to 4 bases, leaving 8 bases not matched to a gene. The CDR3 region is CSVKDRANYNEQFF. The CDR3 DNA sequence: TGCAGCGTAAAGGACAGGGCAAATTACAATGAGCAGTTCTTC.

This clonotype was found many times. The V gene is TRBV20-1, the J gene TRBJ1-1, with 7 bases lining up with TRBD1. Germline CDR1 and CDR2: DFQATT and SNEGSKA (reference sequence). With V trimmed by 3 bases and J by 5 bases, 9 bases remained unmatched. CDR3 size: 14 residues. CDR3 amino acids: CSARPSTGRTEAFF. CDR3 sequence (DNA): TGCAGTGCTAGGCCTTCGACAGGGAGGACTGAAGCTTTCTTT.

This clonotype was recorded a few times. The chain couples TRBV2 to TRBJ2-3; 11 nucleotides line up with TRBD2. The germline V gene has CDR1 SNHLY and CDR2 FYNNEI. The CDR3 has 17 residues. Trimming took 7 bases from V and 0 from J; bases not matched to a gene: 9. The CDR3 sequence: CASKASGRTSSTDTQYF. In nucleotides, the CDR3 is TGTGCCAGCAAGGCTAGCGGGAGGACCTCTAGCACAGATACGCAGTATTTT.

This clonotype was detected ten times or more. V usage is TRBV12-3 or TRBV12-4 and J usage is TRBJ2-1; 7 bases align to TRBD1. J was trimmed by 8 bases and V by 3 bases; bases with no gene match: 4. This CDR3 contains 13 residues. CDR3 sequence: CASSFRQGYEQFF. The DNA of the CDR3 is TGTGCCAGCAGTTTCCGACAGGGCTATGAGCAGTTCTTC.

Many counts were recorded for this clonotype. The rearrangement links TRBV12-3 or TRBV12-4 to TRBJ2-2, with D possibly being TRBD1 or TRBD2 (5 bases each). There are 16 residues in the CDR3. The V end lost 4 bases, the J end lost 7 bases, and 19 bases lay between the germline ends. The CDR3 region is CASSWDPRPRSGELFF. CDR3 coding DNA: TGTGCCAGCAGTTGGGACCCCCGGCCCCGGAGCGGGGAGCTGTTTTTT.

This clonotype appeared many times. The chain joins TRBV27 to TRBJ2-3, with TRBD1 as a possible D gene (6 bases). There are 13 residues in the CDR3. The germline V gene encodes CDR1 MNHEY and CDR2 SMNVEV (reference sequence). V lost 2 bases and J 9 bases, leaving 12 bases between the germline ends. DNA of the CDR3: TGTGCCAGCAGTTTAGTCAACAGGGCGACGCAGTATTTT. Its translation: CASSLVNRATQYF.